This TCR beta chain was captured by sequencing in a study of blood T cell repertoires in COVID-19. Whole-study context: Sites in the United States, Italy and Spain provided acute and convalescent COVID-19 samples. PBMCs, B-cell-depleted T cells, or T cells provided the cDNA or gDNA that made up the material.

Original analysis: Reference gene primer amplification yielded estimated nucleated cell counts. TCRdb's copy holds only in-frame clones and misses some; the assay was immunoSEQ multiplex PCR. V and J calls and clone size are as listed in that table; D and trimming were resolved from the DNA. The data hold 80,000 or so clones, with 86% observed a single time. The trim removed 1 base at V and 4 bases at J, leaving 4 bases unmatched. The CDR3 length is 16 residues. Germline V gene data show CDR1 as SGHAT and CDR2 as FQDESV (reference sequence). The sample was peripheral blood. The chain employs TRBV11-1 and TRBJ2-3, with 11 bases identical to TRBD2. This receptor was obtained from a human donor in a cohort sampled during active COVID-19. As DNA, the CDR3 is TGTGCCAGCAGCTTAGGGGGACTAGCGGTTGCAGATACGCAGTATTTT. Translating gives CASSLGGLAVADTQYF.